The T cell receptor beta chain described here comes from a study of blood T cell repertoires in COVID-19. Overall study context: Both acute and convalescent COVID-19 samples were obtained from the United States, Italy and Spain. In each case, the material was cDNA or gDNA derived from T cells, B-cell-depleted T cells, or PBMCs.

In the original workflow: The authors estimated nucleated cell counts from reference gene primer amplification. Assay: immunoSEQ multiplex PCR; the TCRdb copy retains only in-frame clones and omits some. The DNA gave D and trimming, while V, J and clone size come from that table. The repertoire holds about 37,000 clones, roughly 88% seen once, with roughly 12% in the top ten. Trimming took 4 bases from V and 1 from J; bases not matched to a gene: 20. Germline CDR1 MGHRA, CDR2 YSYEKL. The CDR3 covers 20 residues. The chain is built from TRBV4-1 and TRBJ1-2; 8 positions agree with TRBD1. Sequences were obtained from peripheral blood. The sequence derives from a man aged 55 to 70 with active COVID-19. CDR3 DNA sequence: TGCGCCAGCAGCCCTTATTCCGGACAGGGTTCTACCCTATATAACTATGGCTACACCTTC. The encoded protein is CASSPYSGQGSTLYNYGYTF.